These T cell receptor beta chains were read from a single sample in a study of T cells after yellow fever vaccination. TCRdb re-analysed the 5' RACE reads in MiXCR, keeping a single row per CDR3 protein. The sample lists about 320,000 distinct CDR3 sequences, 3.5% to 4.5% occurring once. The input for sequencing was PBMCs, taken 15 days after the yellow fever booster vaccination. The receptor source for this set is a man aged 18 to 29 who received the YFV17D yellow fever vaccine. Each CDR3 is given with its conserved first and last residue. Each record gives: V gene, J gene, clone size, CDR3 protein. Rows may omit the clone size; those that give it use once, few, many or a size class.

v_gene: TRBV29-1; j_gene: TRBJ2-3; abundance: few; CDR3aa: CSVEGVDGDLGPDTQYF
v_gene: TRBV7-2; j_gene: TRBJ2-3; abundance: many; CDR3aa: CASTWGGTDTQYF
v_gene: TRBV15; j_gene: TRBJ2-3; abundance: many; CDR3aa: CATSSSGGQLTDTQYF
v_gene: TRBV30; j_gene: TRBJ2-3; abundance: .; CDR3aa: CAWSSGGRTQYF
v_gene: TRBV28; j_gene: TRBJ2-5; abundance: many; CDR3aa: CASSFDGVPQETQYF
v_gene: TRBV2; j_gene: TRBJ2-3; abundance: many; CDR3aa: CASSTSYAGASTDTQYF
v_gene: TRBV7-2; j_gene: TRBJ1-1; abundance: .; CDR3aa: CASSLSSVNTEAFF
v_gene: TRBV18; j_gene: TRBJ1-1; abundance: many; CDR3aa: CASSRIQDENTEAFF
v_gene: TRBV24-1; j_gene: TRBJ1-2; abundance: many; CDR3aa: CATSDQDRRHYGYTF
v_gene: TRBV7-6; j_gene: TRBJ1-2; abundance: few; CDR3aa: CASSSWDRVDYGYTF
v_gene: TRBV18; j_gene: TRBJ2-2; abundance: .; CDR3aa: CASSDRQDFGELFF
v_gene: TRBV5-1; j_gene: TRBJ2-3; abundance: many; CDR3aa: CASSGPSGGDTQYF
v_gene: TRBV12-3/TRBV12-4; j_gene: TRBJ1-2; abundance: many; CDR3aa: CASSLGSDQIHTF
v_gene: TRBV20-1; j_gene: TRBJ1-6; abundance: .; CDR3aa: CSAKTGTEGSPLHF
v_gene: TRBV30; j_gene: TRBJ2-7; abundance: few; CDR3aa: CACQKGSSYEQYF
v_gene: TRBV2; j_gene: TRBJ2-3; abundance: many; CDR3aa: CASQWDPISDTQYF
v_gene: TRBV20-1; j_gene: TRBJ2-2; abundance: few; CDR3aa: CSARRGGTGELFF
v_gene: TRBV5-1; j_gene: TRBJ2-1; abundance: few; CDR3aa: CASSLGWVHNEQFF
v_gene: TRBV7-9; j_gene: TRBJ1-2; abundance: many; CDR3aa: CASSFADRGSGYTF
v_gene: TRBV7-3; j_gene: TRBJ2-1; abundance: .; CDR3aa: CASSFPGVPYNEQFF
v_gene: TRBV2; j_gene: TRBJ2-1; abundance: many; CDR3aa: CASGGYNEQFF
v_gene: TRBV7-2; j_gene: TRBJ2-1; abundance: .; CDR3aa: CASSLVSGGGNEQFF
v_gene: TRBV5-5; j_gene: TRBJ2-1; abundance: many; CDR3aa: CASSSTLKLRFF
v_gene: TRBV2; j_gene: TRBJ2-2; abundance: many; CDR3aa: CASVRDRNTGELFF
v_gene: TRBV9; j_gene: TRBJ2-3; abundance: .; CDR3aa: CASSASGGNTDTQYF
v_gene: TRBV12-3/TRBV12-4; j_gene: TRBJ2-5; abundance: .; CDR3aa: CASKYLAGFGGETQYF
v_gene: TRBV5-1; j_gene: TRBJ1-1; abundance: many; CDR3aa: CASSLVGGEPEAFF